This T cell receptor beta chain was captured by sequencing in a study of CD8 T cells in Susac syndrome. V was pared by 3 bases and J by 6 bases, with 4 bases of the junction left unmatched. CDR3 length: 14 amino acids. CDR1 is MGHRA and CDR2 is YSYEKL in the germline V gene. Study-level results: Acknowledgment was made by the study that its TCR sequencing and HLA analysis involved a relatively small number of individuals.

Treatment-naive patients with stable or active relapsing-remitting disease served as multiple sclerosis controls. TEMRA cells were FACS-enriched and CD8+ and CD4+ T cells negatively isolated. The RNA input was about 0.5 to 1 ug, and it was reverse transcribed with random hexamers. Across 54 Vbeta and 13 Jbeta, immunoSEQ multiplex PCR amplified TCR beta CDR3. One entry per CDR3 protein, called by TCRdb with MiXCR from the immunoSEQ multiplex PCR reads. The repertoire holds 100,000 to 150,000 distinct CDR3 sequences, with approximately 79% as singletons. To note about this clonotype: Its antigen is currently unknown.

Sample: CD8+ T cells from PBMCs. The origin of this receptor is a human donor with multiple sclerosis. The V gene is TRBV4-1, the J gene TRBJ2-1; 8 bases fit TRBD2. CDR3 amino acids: CASSHSGTSNEQFF. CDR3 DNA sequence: TGCGCCAGCAGCCACTCCGGGACTAGCAATGAGCAGTTCTTC.